In this sample, the clone carrying this T cell receptor (beta chain) turned up once. The antigen is undetermined. Germline V gene lookup returns CDR1 KGHSH and CDR2 LQKENI. This CDR3 is 14 amino acids long. Trimming removed 2 bases from V and 7 bases from J, with 11 bases in between. The unexposed donors gave CD4+ T cells in about 2010-2019, prior to COVID-19. The cells were cultured for around ten days before CD4+ T cells were isolated. The repertoire was sequenced with immunoSEQ multiplex PCR; TCRdb's copy has only in-frame clones and lacks some. This table has tens of thousands of clones, roughly 78% appearing once. This sample was included in a study of CD4 T cells in relation to SARS-CoV-2 and coronaviruses. Study-level background: TCR beta CDR3s were sequenced after approximately ten-day antigen culture of PBMCs. Study-level findings and limits: SARS-CoV-2-driven expansion was significantly weaker in crossreactive than monoreactive clones.

The chain uses TRBV18 and TRBJ2-2, with a possible D match to TRBD1 (5 bases). The sequencing sample was made of CD4+ T cells from PBMCs, cultured in vitro. The origin of this receptor is a human donor in good health. In DNA, the CDR3 is TGTGCCAGCTCACCAGGACCAGGGAACGGGGAGCTGTTTTTT. It codes for CASSPGPGNGELFF.